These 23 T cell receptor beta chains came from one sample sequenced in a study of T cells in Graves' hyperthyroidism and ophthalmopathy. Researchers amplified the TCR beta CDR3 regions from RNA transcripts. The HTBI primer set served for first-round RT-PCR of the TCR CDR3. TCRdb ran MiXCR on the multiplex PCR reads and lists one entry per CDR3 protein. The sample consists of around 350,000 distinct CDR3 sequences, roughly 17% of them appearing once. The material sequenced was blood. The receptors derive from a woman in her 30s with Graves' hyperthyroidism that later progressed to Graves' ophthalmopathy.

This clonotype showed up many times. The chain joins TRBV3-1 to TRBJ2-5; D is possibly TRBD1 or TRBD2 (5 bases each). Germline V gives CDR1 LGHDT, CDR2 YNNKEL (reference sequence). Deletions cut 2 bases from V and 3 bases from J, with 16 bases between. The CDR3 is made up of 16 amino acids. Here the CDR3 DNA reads TGTGCCAGCAGCCAATCTCTTGGGACGCCTGAAGAGACCCAGTACTTC. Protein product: CASSQSLGTPEETQYF.

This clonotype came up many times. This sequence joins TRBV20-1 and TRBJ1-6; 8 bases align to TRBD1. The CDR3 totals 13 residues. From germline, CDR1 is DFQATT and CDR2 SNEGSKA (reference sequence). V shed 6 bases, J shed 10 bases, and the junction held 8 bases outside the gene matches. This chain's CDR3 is CSATGGPASPLHF. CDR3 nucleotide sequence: TGCAGTGCAACAGGGGGTCCAGCGTCACCCCTCCACTTT.

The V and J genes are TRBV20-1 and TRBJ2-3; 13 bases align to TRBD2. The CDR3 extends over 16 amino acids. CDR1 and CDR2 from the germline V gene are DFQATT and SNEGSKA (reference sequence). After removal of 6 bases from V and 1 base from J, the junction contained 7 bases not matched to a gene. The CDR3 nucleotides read TGCAGTGCGAGAACAGGACTAGCGGGAGGCACAGATACGCAGTATTTT. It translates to CSARTGLAGGTDTQYF.

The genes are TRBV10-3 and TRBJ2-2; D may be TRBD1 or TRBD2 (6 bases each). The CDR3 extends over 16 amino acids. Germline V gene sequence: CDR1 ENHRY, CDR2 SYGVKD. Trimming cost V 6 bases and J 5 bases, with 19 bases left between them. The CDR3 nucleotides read TGTGCCATCAGCCCGACGGGGGCGCAGAGTACCGGGGAGCTGTTTTTT. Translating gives CAISPTGAQSTGELFF.

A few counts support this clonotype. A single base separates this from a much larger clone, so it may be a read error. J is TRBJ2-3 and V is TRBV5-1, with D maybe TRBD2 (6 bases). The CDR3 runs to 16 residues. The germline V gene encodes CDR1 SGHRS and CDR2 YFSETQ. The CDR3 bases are TGCACCAGCAGCTTGGAGGGAGTAAGGGGAGTAGATACGCAGTATTTT. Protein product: CTSSLEGVRGVDTQYF.

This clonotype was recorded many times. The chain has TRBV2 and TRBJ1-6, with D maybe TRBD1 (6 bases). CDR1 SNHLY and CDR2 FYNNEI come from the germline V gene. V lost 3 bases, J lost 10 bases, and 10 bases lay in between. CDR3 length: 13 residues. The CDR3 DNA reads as TGTGCCAGCAGTGAGACAGGAGGATCACCCCTCCACTTT. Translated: CASSETGGSPLHF. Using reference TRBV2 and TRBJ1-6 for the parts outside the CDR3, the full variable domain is EPEVTQTPSHQVTQMGQEVILRCVPISNHLYFYWYRQILGQKVEFLVSFYNNEISEKSEIFDDQFSVERPDGSNFTLKIRSTKLEDSAMYFCASSETGGSPLHFGNGTRLTVT.

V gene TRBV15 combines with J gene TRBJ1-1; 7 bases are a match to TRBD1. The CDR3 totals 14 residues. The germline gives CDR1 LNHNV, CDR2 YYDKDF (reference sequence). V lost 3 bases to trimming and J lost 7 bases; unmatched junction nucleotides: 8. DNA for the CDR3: TGTGCCACCAGCAGTTCAGGGGGGCACAGTGAAGCTTTCTTT. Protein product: CATSSSGGHSEAFF.

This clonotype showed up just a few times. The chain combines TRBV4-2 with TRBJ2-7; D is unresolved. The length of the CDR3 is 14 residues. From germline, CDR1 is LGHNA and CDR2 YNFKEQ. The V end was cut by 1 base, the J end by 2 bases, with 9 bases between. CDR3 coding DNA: TGTGCCAGCAGCCAAGCCGTCACAGCCTACGAGCAGTACTTC. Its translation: CASSQAVTAYEQYF.

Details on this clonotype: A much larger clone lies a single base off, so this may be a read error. The CDR3 DNA reads as TGTGCCAACAGTTCGCAGGGCCCCAATCAGCCCCAGCATTTT. It specifies CANSSQGPNQPQHF. The chain is built from TRBV27 and TRBJ1-5, with D maybe TRBD1 (5 bases). This CDR3 comprises 14 residues. Germline assignment: CDR1 MNHEY and CDR2 SMNVEV (reference sequence).

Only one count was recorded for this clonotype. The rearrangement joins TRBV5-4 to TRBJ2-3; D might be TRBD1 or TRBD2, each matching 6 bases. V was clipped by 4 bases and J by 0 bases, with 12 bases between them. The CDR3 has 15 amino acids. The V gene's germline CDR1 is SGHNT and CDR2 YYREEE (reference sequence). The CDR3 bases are TGTGCCAGCAGCCGGGGGCGGACTAGCACAGATACGCAGTATTTT. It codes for CASSRGRTSTDTQYF.

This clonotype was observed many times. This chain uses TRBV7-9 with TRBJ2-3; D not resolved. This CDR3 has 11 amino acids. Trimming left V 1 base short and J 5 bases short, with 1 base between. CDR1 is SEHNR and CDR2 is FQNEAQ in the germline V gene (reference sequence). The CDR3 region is CASSLEDTQYF. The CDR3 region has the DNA TGTGCCAGCAGCTTAGAAGATACGCAGTATTTT.

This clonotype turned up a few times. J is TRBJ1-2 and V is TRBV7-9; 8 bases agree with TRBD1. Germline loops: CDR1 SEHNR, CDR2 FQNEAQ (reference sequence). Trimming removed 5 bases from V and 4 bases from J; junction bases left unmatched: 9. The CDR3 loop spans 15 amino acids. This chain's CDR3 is CASSPTGDTSYGYTF. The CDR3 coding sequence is TGTGCCAGCAGCCCGACAGGGGATACTAGCTATGGCTACACCTTC.

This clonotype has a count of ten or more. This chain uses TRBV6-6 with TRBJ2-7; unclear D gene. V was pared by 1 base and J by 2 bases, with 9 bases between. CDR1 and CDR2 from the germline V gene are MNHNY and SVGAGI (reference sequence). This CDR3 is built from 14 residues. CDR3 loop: CASSYWATPYEQYF. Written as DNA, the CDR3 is TGTGCCAGCAGTTACTGGGCGACACCCTACGAGCAGTACTTC.

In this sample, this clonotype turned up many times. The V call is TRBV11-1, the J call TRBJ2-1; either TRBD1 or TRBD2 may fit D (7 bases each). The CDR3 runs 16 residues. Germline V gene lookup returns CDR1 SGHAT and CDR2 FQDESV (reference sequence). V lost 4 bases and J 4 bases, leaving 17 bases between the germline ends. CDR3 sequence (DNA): TGTGCCAGCAGCTGGGGGGGGGAACAGGGGTACAATGAGCAGTTCTTC. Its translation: CASSWGGEQGYNEQFF.

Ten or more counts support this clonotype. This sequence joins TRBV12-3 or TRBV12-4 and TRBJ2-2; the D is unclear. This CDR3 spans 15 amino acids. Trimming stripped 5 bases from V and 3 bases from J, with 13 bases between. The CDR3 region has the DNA TGTGCCAGCAGTGAAACAAGGTCCGACACCGGGGAGCTGTTTTTT. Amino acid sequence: CASSETRSDTGELFF.

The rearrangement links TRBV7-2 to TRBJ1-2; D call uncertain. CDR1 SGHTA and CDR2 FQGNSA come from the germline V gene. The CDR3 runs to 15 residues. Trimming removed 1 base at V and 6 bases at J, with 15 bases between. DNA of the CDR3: TGTGCCAGCAGCTTAGACGGCAATCTTTTTGATGGCTACACCTTC. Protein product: CASSLDGNLFDGYTF.

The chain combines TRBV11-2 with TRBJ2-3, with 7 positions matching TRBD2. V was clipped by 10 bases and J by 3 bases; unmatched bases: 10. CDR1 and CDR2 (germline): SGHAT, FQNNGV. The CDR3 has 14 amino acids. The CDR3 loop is CATGGRAGTDTQYF. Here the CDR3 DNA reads TGTGCCACCGGGGGGAGAGCAGGGACAGATACGCAGTATTTT.

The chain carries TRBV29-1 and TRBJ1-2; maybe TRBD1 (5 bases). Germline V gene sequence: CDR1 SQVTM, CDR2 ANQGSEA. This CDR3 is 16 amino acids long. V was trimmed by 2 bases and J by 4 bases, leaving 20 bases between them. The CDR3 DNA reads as TGCAGCGTTGAAAGGGAGTGGCAGGGAGAGGGCTATGGCTACACCTTC. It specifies CSVEREWQGEGYGYTF. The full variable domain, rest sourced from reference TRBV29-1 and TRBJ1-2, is SAVISQKPSRDICQRGTSLTIQCQVDSQVTMMFWYRQQPGQSLTLIATANQGSEATYESGFVIDKFPISRPNLTFSTLTVSNMSPEDSSIYLCSVEREWQGEGYGYTFGSGTRLTVV.

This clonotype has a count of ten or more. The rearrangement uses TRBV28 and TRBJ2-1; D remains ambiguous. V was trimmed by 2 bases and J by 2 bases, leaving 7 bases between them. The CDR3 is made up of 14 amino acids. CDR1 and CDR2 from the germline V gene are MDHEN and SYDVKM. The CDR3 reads CASSLSPAYNEQFF. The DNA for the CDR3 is TGTGCCAGCAGTTTAAGTCCCGCCTACAATGAGCAGTTCTTC.

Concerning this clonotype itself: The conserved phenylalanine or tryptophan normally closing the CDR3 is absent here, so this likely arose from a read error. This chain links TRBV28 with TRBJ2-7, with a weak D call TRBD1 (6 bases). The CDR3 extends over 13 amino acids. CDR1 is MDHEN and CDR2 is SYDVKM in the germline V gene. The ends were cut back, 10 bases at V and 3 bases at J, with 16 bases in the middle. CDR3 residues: CAIQPPTGYEQYL. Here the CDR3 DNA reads TGTGCCATCCAGCCCCCGACAGGCTACGAGCAGTACCTC.

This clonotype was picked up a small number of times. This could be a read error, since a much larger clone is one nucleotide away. The CDR3 reads CASSPAAVIATNEKLSF. CDR3 bases: TGTGCCAGCAGTCCAGCGGCCGTTATTGCAACTAATGAAAAACTGTCTTTT. The chain has TRBV9 and TRBJ1-4; D uncertain. CDR3 length equals 17 residues. Per the germline V gene, CDR1 is SGDLS and CDR2 is YYNGEE.

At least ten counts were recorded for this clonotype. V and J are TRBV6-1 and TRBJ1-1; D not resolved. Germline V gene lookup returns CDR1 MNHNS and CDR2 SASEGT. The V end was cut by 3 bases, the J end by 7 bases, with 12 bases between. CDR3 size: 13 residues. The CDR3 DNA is TGTGCCAGCAGTGACCTTTTGAACGGTGAAGCTTTCTTT. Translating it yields CASSDLLNGEAFF.

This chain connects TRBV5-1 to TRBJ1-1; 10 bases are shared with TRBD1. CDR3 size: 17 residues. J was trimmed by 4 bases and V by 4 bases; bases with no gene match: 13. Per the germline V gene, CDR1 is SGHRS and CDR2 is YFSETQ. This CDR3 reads CASSPNRDRGFFTEAFF. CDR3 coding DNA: TGCGCCAGCAGCCCAAACCGGGACAGGGGTTTTTTCACTGAAGCTTTCTTT. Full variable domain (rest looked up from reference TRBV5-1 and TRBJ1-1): KAGVTQTPRYLIKTRGQQVTLSCSPISGHRSVSWYQQTPGQGLQFLFEYFSETQRNKGNFPGRFSGRQFSNSRSEMNVSTLELGDSALYLCASSPNRDRGFFTEAFFGQGTRLTVV.